This T cell receptor (beta chain) is from a study of T cells in Graves' hyperthyroidism and ophthalmopathy. There are many counts of this clonotype. The source material, RNA transcripts, was used to amplify TCR beta CDR3 regions. The TCR CDR3 first-round RT-PCR relied on the HTBI primer set. TCRdb analysed the multiplex PCR reads with MiXCR anew, one entry per CDR3 protein. The sample consists of hundreds of thousands of distinct CDR3 sequences, 11% to 15% of them appearing once. CDR3 length equals 14 residues. V was cut by 0 bases and J by 2 bases, with 5 bases left in between. Germline assignment: CDR1 SNHLY and CDR2 FYNNEI.

Material: blood. The source of this sequence is a woman aged 30 to 39 with Graves' hyperthyroidism that later progressed to Graves' ophthalmopathy. The chain combines TRBV2 with TRBJ1-5; TRBD1 might be the D (5 bases). CDR3 sequence reads: CASSEARGNQPQHF. In DNA, the CDR3 is TGTGCCAGCAGTGAAGCCAGGGGCAATCAGCCCCAGCATTTT.